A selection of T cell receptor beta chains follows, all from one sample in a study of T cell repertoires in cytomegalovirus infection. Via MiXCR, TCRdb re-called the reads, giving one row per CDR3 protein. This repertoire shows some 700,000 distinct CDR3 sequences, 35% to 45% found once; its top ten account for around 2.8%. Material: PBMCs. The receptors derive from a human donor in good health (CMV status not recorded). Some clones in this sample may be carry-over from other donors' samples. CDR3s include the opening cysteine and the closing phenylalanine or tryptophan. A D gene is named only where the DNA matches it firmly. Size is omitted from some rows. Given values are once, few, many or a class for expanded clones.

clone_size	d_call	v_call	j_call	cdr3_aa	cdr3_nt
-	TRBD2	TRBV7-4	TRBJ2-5	CASSYPGLAGGETQYF	TGTGCCAGCAGCTACCCTGGACTAGCGGGAGGGGAGACCCAGTACTTC
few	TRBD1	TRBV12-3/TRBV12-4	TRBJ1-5	CASSYRGGDSNQPQHF	TGTGCCAGCAGTTACAGGGGTGGGGATAGCAATCAGCCCCAGCATTTT
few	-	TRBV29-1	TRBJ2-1	CSVAASQYNEQFF	TGCAGCGTGGCCGCTAGCCAATACAATGAGCAGTTCTTC
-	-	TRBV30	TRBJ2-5	CAWSVMGSETQYF	TGTGCCTGGAGTGTCATGGGGTCGGAGACCCAGTACTTC
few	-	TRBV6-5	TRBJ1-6	CASTPSRPGAPLHF	TGTGCCAGCACCCCAAGCAGGCCCGGGGCACCCCTCCACTTT
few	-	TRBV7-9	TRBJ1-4	CASSLEAGKSEKLFF	TGTGCCAGCAGCTTAGAGGCGGGGAAAAGTGAAAAACTGTTTTTT
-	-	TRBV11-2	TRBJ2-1	CASRLYPGPYNEQFF	TGTGCCAGCCGCTTGTATCCGGGCCCCTACAATGAGCAGTTCTTC
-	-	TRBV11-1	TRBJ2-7	CASSWEVGAVYEQYF	TGTGCCAGCAGCTGGGAAGTGGGAGCGGTCTACGAGCAGTACTTC
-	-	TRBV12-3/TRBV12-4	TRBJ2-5	CASSRTGTIQETQYF	TGTGCCAGCAGTAGGACAGGGACTATACAAGAGACCCAGTACTTC
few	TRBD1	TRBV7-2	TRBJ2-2	CASGRTGATGELFF	TGTGCCAGCGGGCGGACAGGGGCCACCGGGGAGCTGTTTTTT
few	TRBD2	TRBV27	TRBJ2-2	CASRKNSGLNTGELFF	TGTGCCAGCAGGAAGAATAGCGGGTTGAACACCGGGGAGCTGTTTTTT
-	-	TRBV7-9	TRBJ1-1	CASSGPGHISTEAFF	TGTGCCAGCAGCGGTCCGGGACACATTTCTACTGAAGCTTTCTTT
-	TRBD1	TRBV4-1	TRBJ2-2	CASSQRQGAHTGELFF	TGCGCCAGCAGCCAGCGACAGGGGGCGCATACCGGGGAGCTGTTTTTT
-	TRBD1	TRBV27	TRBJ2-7	CASSGPGGLYEQYF	TGTGCCAGCAGTGGGCCAGGGGGCTTGTACGAGCAGTACTTC
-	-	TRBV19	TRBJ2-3	CASSISARTAASTDTQYF	TGTGCCAGTAGTATATCAGCCCGGACGGCTGCTAGCACAGATACGCAGTATTTT
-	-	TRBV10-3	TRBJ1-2	CAISESKRGRGYTF	TGTGCCATCAGTGAGTCGAAGCGGGGGCGAGGCTACACCTTC
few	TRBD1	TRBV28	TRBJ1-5	CASRFRDRDNQPQHF	TGTGCCAGCAGATTCCGGGACAGGGATAATCAGCCCCAGCATTTT
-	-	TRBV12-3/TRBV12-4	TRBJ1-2	CASSRLRGGGYTF	TGTGCCAGCAGCCGCCTCAGGGGTGGTGGCTACACCTTC
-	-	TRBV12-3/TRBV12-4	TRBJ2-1	CASSLGTSNEQVF	TGTGCCAGCAGTTTAGGTACTTCCAATGAGCAGGTATTC
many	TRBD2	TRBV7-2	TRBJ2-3	CASSFSGTSGRDTQYF	TGTGCCAGCAGCTTTTCCGGGACTAGCGGGAGGGATACGCAGTATTTT
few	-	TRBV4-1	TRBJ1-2	CASSQPLDSHRPDYGYTF	TGCGCCAGCAGCCAACCACTAGACAGCCACCGGCCGGACTATGGCTACACCTTC
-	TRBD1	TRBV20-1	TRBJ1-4	CSARAHRGRNEKLFF	TGCAGTGCTAGGGCACACAGGGGCAGGAATGAAAAACTGTTTTTT
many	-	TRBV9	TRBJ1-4	CASSVSGTPNEKLFF	TGTGCCAGCAGCGTTTCCGGGACACCAAATGAAAAACTGTTTTTT
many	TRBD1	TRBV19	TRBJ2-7	CASSIDGIDRADSYEQYF	TGTGCCAGTAGTATAGACGGGATCGACAGGGCCGACTCCTACGAGCAGTACTTC
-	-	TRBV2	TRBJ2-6	CAGRRISGANVLTF	TGTGCTGGGCGCAGAATCTCTGGGGCCAACGTCCTGACTTTC
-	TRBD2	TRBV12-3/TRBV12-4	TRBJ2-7	CASSLSPGLAGGYEQYF	TGTGCCAGCAGTTTATCCCCGGGACTAGCGGGAGGCTACGAGCAGTACTTC
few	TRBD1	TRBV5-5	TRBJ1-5	CASSLRDRDIQPQHF	TGTGCCAGCAGCTTGCGGGACAGGGATATTCAGCCCCAGCATTTT
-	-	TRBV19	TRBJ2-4	CASSVNSDLGNIQYF	TGTGCCAGTAGTGTCAACAGTGACCTGGGAAACATTCAGTACTTC
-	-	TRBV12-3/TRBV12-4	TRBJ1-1	CASSDTEAFF	TGTGCCAGCTCCGACACTGAAGCTTTCTTT
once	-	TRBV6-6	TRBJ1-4	CASLGGRFLNATNEKLFF	TGTGCCAGCCTTGGCGGCAGGTTCCTTAACGCAACTAATGAAAAACTGTTTTTT